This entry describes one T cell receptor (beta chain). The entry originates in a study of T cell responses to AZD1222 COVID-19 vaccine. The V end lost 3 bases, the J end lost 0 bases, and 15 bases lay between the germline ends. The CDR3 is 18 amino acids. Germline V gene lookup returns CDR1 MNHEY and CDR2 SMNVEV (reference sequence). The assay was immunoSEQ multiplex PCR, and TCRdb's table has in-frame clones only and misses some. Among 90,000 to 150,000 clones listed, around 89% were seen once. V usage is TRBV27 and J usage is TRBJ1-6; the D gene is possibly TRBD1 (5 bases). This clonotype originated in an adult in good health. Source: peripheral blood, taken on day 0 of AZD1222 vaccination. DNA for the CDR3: TGTGCCAGCAGTTTTGGGACCCAGCTTAACTCCTATAATTCACCCCTCCACTTT. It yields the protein CASSFGTQLNSYNSPLHF.